This T cell receptor beta chain comes out of a study of blood T cells in healthy people across ages. Of note for this clonotype: At one boundary the junction diverges from the germline segment, which might be a read error.

The CDR3 contains 16 residues. CDR1 is SGHRS, CDR2 YFSETQ, per germline. Through a sample-barcoded 5' primer and a J-beta primer mix, a second PCR was run for about 6 to 11 cycles. TCRdb ran MiXCR on the 5' RACE reads and lists one entry per CDR3 protein. The repertoire includes about 930,000 distinct CDR3 sequences, about 29% of them detected once, and roughly 10% sits in the top ten. The study isolated at least 7 million PBMCs from each sample. These records were also assigned to another study, of T cells of mothers and their children. That work contributes: Pairs that are related and pairs that are unrelated have TCR recombination output shaped similarly by thymic selection.

The source of this sequence is a woman aged 40 to 50 in good health. The chain links TRBV5-1 to TRBJ2-6; TRBD1 or TRBD2 may be the D gene (5 bases each). The sequenced sample consisted of blood. This chain's CDR3 is CASSLGPSSGANVRPF. In nucleotides, the CDR3 is TGCGCCAGCAGCTTGGGCCCTAGCTCTGGGGCCAACGTCCGGCCTTTC.